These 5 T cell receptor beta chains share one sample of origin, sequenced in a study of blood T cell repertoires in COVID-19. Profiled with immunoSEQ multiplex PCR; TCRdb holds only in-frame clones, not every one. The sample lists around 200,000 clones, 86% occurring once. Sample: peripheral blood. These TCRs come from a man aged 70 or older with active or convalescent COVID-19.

For the CDR3, the DNA is TGTGCCAGCAGCGTAGAGCCCCGGACAGGGGCAAACTATGGCTACACCTTC. This sequence encodes CASSVEPRTGANYGYTF. The genes are TRBV9 and TRBJ1-2; TRBD1 matches at 9 bases. The CDR3 runs to 17 residues. Losses at the gene ends were 0 bases for V and 2 bases for J; bases not matched to a gene: 8. Germline CDR1 and CDR2: SGDLS and YYNGEE.

The CDR3 coding sequence is TGTGCCAGCAGCGAACAGGGGCTTGAGCAGTTCTTC. This codes for CASSEQGLEQFF. The chain carries TRBV5-5 and TRBJ2-1; the match to TRBD1 covers 7 bases. Germline CDR1 reads SGHKS; CDR2 reads YYEKEE (reference sequence). V was clipped by 4 bases and J by 9 bases; unmatched bases: 4. The CDR3 length is 12 residues.

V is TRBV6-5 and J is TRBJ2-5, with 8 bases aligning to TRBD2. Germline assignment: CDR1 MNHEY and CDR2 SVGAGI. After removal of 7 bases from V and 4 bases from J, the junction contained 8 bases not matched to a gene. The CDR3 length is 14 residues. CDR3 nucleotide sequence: TGTGCCAGCACCCCGGGGGGGGGCAGAGAGACCCAGTACTTC. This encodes CASTPGGGRETQYF.

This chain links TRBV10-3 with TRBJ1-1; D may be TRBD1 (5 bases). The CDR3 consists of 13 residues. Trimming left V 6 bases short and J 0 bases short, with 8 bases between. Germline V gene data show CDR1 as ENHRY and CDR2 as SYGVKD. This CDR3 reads CAISGGVNTEAFF. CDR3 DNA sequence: TGTGCCATCAGCGGGGGAGTGAACACTGAAGCTTTCTTT.

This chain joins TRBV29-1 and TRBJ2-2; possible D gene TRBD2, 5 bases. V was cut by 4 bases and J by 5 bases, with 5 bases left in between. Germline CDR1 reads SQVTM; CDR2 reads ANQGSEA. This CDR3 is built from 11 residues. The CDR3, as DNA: TGCAGCGTTGGAGGGACCGGGGAGCTGTTTTTT. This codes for CSVGGTGELFF.